These T cell receptor beta chains were read from a single sample in a study of human T cells and chemical hapten exposure. TCRdb itself ran the RACE reads through MiXCR, one entry per CDR3 protein. The table lists 180,000 or so distinct CDR3 sequences, 20% to 25% of them singletons. The specimen was whole blood, collected in connection with sensitization to the hapten diphenylcyclopropenone (DPC). These receptors came from a woman aged 45-60 years with alopecia areata. Some clones in this sample may be carry-over from other donors' samples. CDR3s include the opening cysteine and the closing phenylalanine or tryptophan. Each record gives: V gene, CDR3 length, clone size, J gene, D gene, CDR3 protein, CDR3 DNA. The D gene is left open where the match is weak. Clone sizes are given selectively: once, few, many, or a class where the clone is expanded.

TRBV5-1	14	few	TRBJ2-7	TRBD1	CASSQGQVTYEQYF	TGCGCCAGCAGCCAGGGACAGGTGACCTACGAGCAGTACTTC
TRBV29-1	15	NA	TRBJ2-6	NA	CSVELGSSGANVLTF	TGCAGCGTTGAACTGGGAAGCTCTGGGGCCAACGTCCTGACTTTC
TRBV6-6	17	NA	TRBJ1-6	NA	CASSYGPGFGPNSPLHF	TGTGCCAGCAGTTATGGGCCAGGTTTCGGACCAAATTCACCCCTCCACTTT
TRBV11-3	18	NA	TRBJ2-1	NA	CASSLVHQEGLTYNEQFF	TGTGCCAGCAGCTTAGTTCATCAGGAGGGTCTTACCTACAATGAGCAGTTCTTC
TRBV2	16	few	TRBJ2-7	TRBD1	CASSDETGVVSYEQYF	TGTGCCAGCAGTGACGAGACAGGGGTTGTTTCCTACGAGCAGTACTTC
TRBV29-1	16	few	TRBJ2-1	TRBD2	CSVEGSGGISYNEQFF	TGCAGCGTTGAGGGTTCGGGGGGGATTTCCTACAATGAGCAGTTCTTC
TRBV10-2	11	few	TRBJ2-7	NA	CASSPGREQYF	TGCGCCAGCAGCCCGGGGCGGGAGCAGTACTTC
TRBV6-4	16	NA	TRBJ2-2	NA	CASSVAGNLNTGELFF	TGTGCCAGCAGTGTGGCAGGGAATTTGAACACCGGGGAGCTGTTTTTT
TRBV5-6	12	few	TRBJ1-1	NA	CASSLKNTEAFF	TGTGCCAGCAGCTTGAAGAACACTGAAGCTTTCTTT
TRBV29-1	14	few	TRBJ2-1	NA	CSSSRTEYDNEQFF	TGCAGCTCATCCCGGACAGAGTACGACAATGAGCAGTTCTTC
TRBV5-1	15	NA	TRBJ1-5	NA	CASSLSGGTSQPQHF	TGCGCCAGCAGCTTGTCGGGAGGGACGAGTCAGCCCCAGCATTTT
TRBV5-1	20	NA	TRBJ2-1	NA	CASSSLLPGWTLSAYNEQFF	TGCGCCAGCAGCTCCCTCCTGCCGGGTTGGACCCTAAGCGCCTACAATGAGCAGTTCTTC
TRBV20-1	11	few	TRBJ1-1	NA	CSARGGGEAFF	TGCAGTGCTAGAGGGGGGGGTGAAGCTTTCTTT
TRBV20-1	14	few	TRBJ2-1	TRBD1	CSALRQGGFSEQFF	TGCAGTGCTCTCCGACAGGGGGGGTTTAGTGAGCAGTTCTTC
TRBV5-1	15	NA	TRBJ2-7	TRBD2	CASSLDPSGSYEQYF	TGCGCCAGCAGCTTGGACCCTAGCGGGAGCTACGAGCAGTACTTC
TRBV29-1	15	few	TRBJ2-2	NA	CSVEIGGLGTGELFF	TGCAGCGTTGAGATCGGGGGGCTGGGCACCGGGGAGCTGTTTTTT
TRBV20-1	15	NA	TRBJ2-1	TRBD2	CSARTSQSSYNEQFF	TGCAGTGCTAGGACTAGCCAAAGCTCCTACAATGAGCAGTTCTTC
TRBV29-1	14	NA	TRBJ2-1	NA	CSVARASYNNEQFF	TGCAGCGTTGCCCGGGCTAGCTATAACAATGAGCAGTTCTTC
TRBV5-1	15	NA	TRBJ1-1	TRBD1	CASSLEGARGTEAFF	TGCGCCAGCAGCTTGGAGGGGGCCCGGGGAACTGAAGCTTTCTTT
TRBV11-2	14	few	TRBJ2-3	NA	CASSLAWNTDTQYF	TGTGCCAGCAGCTTAGCTTGGAACACAGATACGCAGTATTTT
TRBV20-1	14	few	TRBJ1-5	TRBD1	CSAYTGGGGQPQHF	TGCAGTGCTTATACAGGGGGCGGCGGCCAGCCCCAGCATTTT
TRBV12-5	16	NA	TRBJ1-5	TRBD1	CASGLDQGQGYWPQHF	TGTGCTAGTGGTTTGGACCAGGGACAGGGGTACTGGCCCCAGCATTTT
TRBV9	14	NA	TRBJ2-3	TRBD2	CASGRTSGEDTQYF	TGTGCCAGCGGAAGGACTAGCGGGGAAGATACGCAGTATTTT
TRBV4-2	20	few	TRBJ2-2	TRBD2	CASSQDGTSGRGAGTGELFF	TGTGCCAGCAGCCAAGATGGGACTAGCGGGAGGGGAGCCGGCACCGGGGAGCTGTTTTTT
TRBV6-6	13	few	TRBJ1-5	TRBD1	CASSGQARQPQHF	TGTGCCAGCAGTGGACAGGCCCGTCAGCCCCAGCATTTT
TRBV27	14	few	TRBJ2-3	TRBD1	CATVGQGPPDTQYF	TGTGCCACCGTAGGACAGGGCCCCCCAGATACGCAGTATTTT
TRBV7-9	15	few	TRBJ2-1	TRBD2	CASSYSGSTYNEQFF	TGTGCCAGCAGTTATAGCGGGAGCACCTACAATGAGCAGTTCTTC
TRBV7-8	16	NA	TRBJ2-3	NA	CASSLVSSRGGDTQYF	TGTGCCAGCAGCTTAGTTTCGTCAAGAGGGGGAGATACGCAGTATTTT
TRBV10-1	13	few	TRBJ1-2	TRBD1	CASSDRVPYGYTF	TGCGCCAGCAGCGACAGGGTGCCGTATGGCTACACCTTC
TRBV27	14	many	TRBJ2-6	NA	CASSFIAGANVLTF	TGTGCCAGCAGTTTCATAGCGGGGGCCAACGTCCTGACTTTC
TRBV12-3/TRBV12-4	16	NA	TRBJ1-1	TRBD1	CASSPGTGGPFTEAFF	TGTGCCAGCAGCCCCGGGACAGGGGGCCCTTTCACTGAAGCTTTCTTT
TRBV11-3	13	NA	TRBJ2-7	NA	CASSFGSSYEQYF	TGTGCCAGCAGCTTTGGCTCCTCCTACGAGCAGTACTTC
TRBV20-1	11	NA	TRBJ2-2	NA	CSASFTGELFF	TGCAGTGCTAGCTTCACCGGGGAGCTGTTTTTT
TRBV12-3/TRBV12-4	12	few	TRBJ2-2	NA	CASFRQPGELFF	TGTGCCAGTTTCAGGCAGCCCGGGGAGCTGTTTTTT